A selection of T cell receptor beta chains follows, all from one sample in a study of cytomegalovirus exposure and HLA in healthy donors. Libraries were prepared by immunoSEQ multiplex PCR; TCRdb keeps only in-frame clonotypes and omits some of them. The data contain 85,000 to 120,000 clones, 70% to 75% of them singletons. Sequencing was carried out using PBMCs. These receptors were collected from a female donor in good health and CMV-seronegative. Both conserved end residues are part of each CDR3. The D gene is left open where the match is weak. Clone size is not always given. Where it is, it says once, few, many or a class for expanded clones.

TRBV5-4	TRBJ2-1	.	.	CASSLGGVNEQFF	TGTGCCAGCAGCTTAGGGGGGGTCAATGAGCAGTTCTTC
TRBV19	TRBJ2-5	.	.	CASSNSRETQYF	TGTGCCAGTAGTAACTCGAGAGAGACCCAGTACTTC
TRBV19	TRBJ2-2	.	TRBD2	CASSIILAGVSNTGELFF	TGTGCCAGTAGTATAATCCTAGCGGGAGTCTCAAACACCGGGGAGCTGTTTTTT
TRBV4-1	TRBJ1-5	.	.	CASSLGVSNQPQHF	TGCGCCAGCAGCCTAGGGGTGAGCAATCAGCCCCAGCATTTT
TRBV28	TRBJ1-2	.	.	CASSTPRGVHYGYTF	TGTGCCAGCAGTACCCCCCGCGGGGTTCACTATGGCTACACCTTC
TRBV7-6	TRBJ2-2	.	TRBD2	CASNRLADGAGELFF	TGTGCCAGCAACCGACTAGCGGATGGTGCCGGGGAGCTGTTTTTT
TRBV10-3	TRBJ2-2	.	.	CAIEVQSTGELFF	TGTGCCATCGAGGTTCAAAGCACCGGGGAGCTGTTTTTT
TRBV4-1	TRBJ2-7	once	TRBD2	CASSQDLASGIYEQYF	TGCGCCAGCAGCCAAGATTTGGCTAGCGGTATCTACGAGCAGTACTTC
TRBV30	TRBJ2-5	.	.	CAWSVMAGQETQYF	TGTGCCTGGAGTGTAATGGCAGGTCAAGAGACCCAGTACTTC
TRBV4-3	TRBJ2-1	.	.	CASSQIRQGEQFF	TGCGCCAGCAGCCAAATCAGGCAGGGCGAGCAGTTCTTC
TRBV11-3	TRBJ1-1	.	TRBD1	CASSLEIQGGGPEAFF	TGTGCCAGCAGCTTAGAGATACAGGGGGGTGGCCCTGAAGCTTTCTTT
TRBV29-1	TRBJ1-2	.	.	CSVDRGSYGYTF	TGCAGCGTTGACCGGGGGTCCTATGGCTACACCTTC
TRBV7-2	TRBJ2-1	.	TRBD2	CASSLSGRGSYNEQFF	TGTGCCAGCAGCTTGAGCGGGAGGGGGTCCTACAATGAGCAGTTCTTC
TRBV7-9	TRBJ2-3	.	.	CASSLMGGTDTQYF	TGTGCCAGCAGCTTAATGGGCGGCACAGATACGCAGTATTTT
TRBV7-8	TRBJ2-1	.	TRBD2	CASSLSTSGINEQFF	TGTGCCAGCAGCTTATCCACTAGCGGGATCAATGAGCAGTTCTTC
TRBV7-3	TRBJ2-1	.	TRBD2	CASSLRASGWNEQFF	TGTGCCAGCAGCTTAAGGGCTAGCGGGTGGAATGAGCAGTTCTTC
TRBV15	TRBJ2-3	.	.	CATSSTSLNTQYF	TGTGCCACCAGCAGTACTAGTCTGAACACGCAGTATTTT
TRBV20-1	TRBJ2-7	.	.	CSARAGYEQYF	TGCAGTGCTAGAGCGGGCTACGAGCAGTACTTC
TRBV27	TRBJ2-5	.	.	CASAGGVALQTQYF	TGTGCCAGTGCCGGCGGGGTAGCCTTGCAGACCCAGTACTTC
TRBV12-5	TRBJ2-3	.	TRBD1	CASGNPGQGSIDACTDTQYF	TGTGCTAGTGGTAATCCGGGACAGGGGTCTATTGATGCGTGCACAGATACGCAGTATTTT
TRBV2	TRBJ2-7	.	.	CASKRGTYEQYF	TGTGCCAGTAAACGGGGAACCTACGAGCAGTACTTC
TRBV5-4	TRBJ2-5	.	TRBD1	CASSPGTGPLETQYF	TGTGCCAGCAGCCCCGGGACAGGGCCCCTTGAAACCCAGTACTTC
TRBV10-1	TRBJ2-7	few	.	CASSETSRAYEQYF	TGCGCCAGCAGTGAGACTAGTCGGGCCTACGAGCAGTACTTC
TRBV2	TRBJ2-1	.	TRBD1	CASSRQGSSYNEQFF	TGTGCCAGCAGTCGACAGGGGTCGTCGTACAATGAGCAGTTCTTC
TRBV30	TRBJ1-1	few	.	CAWRQALNTEAFF	TGTGCCTGGAGACAGGCTTTGAACACTGAAGCTTTCTTT
TRBV7-6	TRBJ2-1	.	TRBD2	CASSLVSQQRLAGGEQFF	TGTGCCAGCAGCTTAGTGTCACAGCAGAGACTAGCGGGAGGCGAGCAGTTCTTC
TRBV11-2	TRBJ2-5	.	.	CASGLRGETQYF	TGTGCCAGCGGACTTCGGGGTGAGACCCAGTACTTC
TRBV6-6	TRBJ1-6	.	TRBD1	CASSPGQGNSPLHF	TGTGCCAGCAGTCCAGGACAGGGGAATTCACCCCTCCACTTT
TRBV19	TRBJ2-7	.	.	CASSIGLGNYEQYF	TGTGCCAGTAGTATTGGGCTCGGCAACTACGAGCAGTACTTC
TRBV28	TRBJ2-7	.	.	CASSFQRRQSSYEQYF	TGTGCCAGCAGTTTCCAGCGGCGCCAGTCCTCCTACGAGCAGTACTTC
TRBV15	TRBJ2-7	.	.	CATSRGAGIDEQYF	TGTGCCACCAGCAGAGGGGCAGGGATTGACGAGCAGTACTTC
TRBV5-1	TRBJ2-7	few	.	CASSLSGFRRLDSYEQYF	TGCGCCAGCAGCTTGTCGGGGTTCAGGCGGCTAGATTCCTACGAGCAGTACTTC
TRBV7-9	TRBJ2-5	few	.	CASSASRLGRETQYF	TGTGCCAGCAGCGCAAGTAGACTGGGTAGAGAGACCCAGTACTTC
TRBV4-2	TRBJ2-4	few	TRBD1	CASRFNRDRVYF	TGTGCCAGCAGATTTAACCGGGACAGGGTGTACTTC
TRBV2	TRBJ2-1	.	TRBD2	CASSAGLLYNEQFF	TGTGCCAGCAGCGCGGGACTACTCTACAATGAGCAGTTCTTC
TRBV6-1	TRBJ1-5	.	TRBD1	CASRQGDQPQHF	TGTGCCAGCCGGCAGGGGGATCAGCCCCAGCATTTT
TRBV5-8	TRBJ2-3	.	.	CASSYDGETDTQYF	TGTGCCAGCAGCTATGACGGAGAAACAGATACGCAGTATTTT
TRBV4-2	TRBJ2-3	few	TRBD2	CASSQGAGGETDTQYF	TGTGCCAGCAGCCAAGGTGCGGGAGGGGAAACAGATACGCAGTATTTT
TRBV6-1	TRBJ1-1	.	TRBD1	CASSGQGVNTEAFF	TGTGCCAGCAGCGGACAGGGGGTGAACACTGAAGCTTTCTTT
TRBV6-5	TRBJ2-1	few	.	CASSYSKVAAPQFF	TGTGCCAGCAGTTACTCGAAGGTAGCGGCACCGCAGTTCTTC
TRBV7-8	TRBJ1-5	.	.	CASSLERVSGYSNQPQHF	TGTGCCAGCAGCTTAGAGCGGGTTTCGGGGTATAGCAATCAGCCCCAGCATTTT
TRBV28	TRBJ1-5	.	.	CASSLFCPGRNQPQHF	TGTGCCAGCAGTTTATTCTGCCCCGGGAGGAATCAGCCCCAGCATTTT
TRBV5-4	TRBJ2-3	.	.	CASSLYLSSGDTQYF	TGTGCCAGCAGCTTGTATCTGTCCAGTGGAGATACGCAGTATTTT
TRBV19	TRBJ2-2	.	.	CASITNTGELFF	TGTGCCAGTATCACGAACACCGGGGAGCTGTTTTTT
TRBV10-1	TRBJ1-6	once	.	CASSQTASNSPLHF	TGCGCCAGCAGCCAGACAGCCTCAAATTCACCCCTCCACTTT
TRBV28	TRBJ2-1	few	.	CASKADGYNEQFF	TGTGCCAGCAAAGCCGACGGGTACAATGAGCAGTTCTTC
TRBV4-3	TRBJ1-2	.	TRBD1	CASSQDPNRGYGYTF	TGCGCCAGCAGCCAAGATCCGAACAGGGGCTATGGCTACACCTTC
TRBV9	TRBJ2-7	.	.	CASSPTLGGSSYEQYF	TGTGCCAGCAGCCCCACCCTCGGGGGAAGCTCCTACGAGCAGTACTTC
TRBV5-3	TRBJ2-3	.	TRBD2	CARSLPVVAGHQQGTDTQYF	TGTGCCAGAAGCCTCCCTGTGGTAGCGGGACACCAACAGGGCACAGATACGCAGTATTTT
TRBV6-1	TRBJ1-1	few	TRBD1	CASTTDRGGTEAFF	TGTGCCAGCACAACGGACAGGGGTGGCACTGAAGCTTTCTTT
TRBV2	TRBJ1-2	.	.	CASRDGGLKDLLRGYTF	TGTGCCAGCAGGGACGGGGGGTTGAAGGACCTTCTTCGGGGCTACACCTTC
TRBV25-1	TRBJ2-7	.	.	CASTGDKSYEQYF	TGTGCCAGCACCGGGGACAAGAGCTACGAGCAGTACTTC
TRBV6-5	TRBJ2-7	few	TRBD2	CASRGTSGTYEQYF	TGTGCCAGCAGGGGGACTAGCGGGACCTACGAGCAGTACTTC
TRBV10-2	TRBJ1-1	.	.	CASSAQIENTEAFF	TGCGCCAGCAGTGCTCAGATTGAGAACACTGAAGCTTTCTTT
TRBV6-6	TRBJ2-7	.	TRBD2	CASSRTSHEQYF	TGTGCCAGCAGCCGGACTAGTCACGAGCAGTACTTC